Listed below are T cell receptor beta chains from one sample, sequenced in a study of CD8 T cells in Susac syndrome. TCRdb fed the immunoSEQ multiplex PCR reads into MiXCR, producing one record per CDR3 protein. Of roughly 200,000 distinct CDR3 sequences detected, roughly nine tenths appear once; the ten largest clones hold approximately 0.09%. What was sequenced was CD4+ T cells from PBMCs. Every receptor here comes from a human donor with Susac syndrome. CDR3s include the opening cysteine and the closing phenylalanine or tryptophan. The D gene is left open where the match is weak. Clone size is given for some rows only: seen once, a few or many times, or a class if the clone is expanded.

j_call v_call d_call clone_size cdr3_aa cdr3_nt
TRBJ2-7 TRBV21-1 NA NA CASSKADTGLWASYEQYF TGTGCCAGCAGCAAAGCAGACACAGGGTTATGGGCCTCCTACGAGCAGTACTTC
TRBJ2-3 TRBV3-1 NA few CASSQEDTQYF TGTGCCAGCAGCCAAGAAGATACGCAGTATTTT
TRBJ2-3 TRBV12-3/TRBV12-4 TRBD1 NA CASSLVQGADTQYF TGTGCCAGCAGTTTAGTACAGGGGGCAGATACGCAGTATTTT
TRBJ2-2 TRBV6-1 NA NA CASSPIAGELFF TGTGCCAGCTCTCCTATTGCCGGGGAGCTGTTTTTT
TRBJ2-1 TRBV28 NA NA CASSSRDLRPHEQFF TGTGCCAGCAGCTCCCGGGACCTCCGCCCCCATGAGCAGTTCTTC
TRBJ2-5 TRBV5-1 TRBD2 NA CASSLGRSGGETQYF TGCGCCAGCAGCTTGGGGCGTAGCGGGGGAGAGACCCAGTACTTC
TRBJ2-1 TRBV5-1 TRBD2 NA CASSFGLAGSRSSYNEQFF TGCGCCAGCAGCTTCGGACTAGCGGGGAGCCGAAGTTCCTACAATGAGCAGTTCTTC
TRBJ2-2 TRBV9 NA NA CASSVAPYIVDTGELFF TGTGCCAGCAGCGTAGCCCCCTACATAGTAGACACCGGGGAGCTGTTTTTT
TRBJ2-1 TRBV5-1 NA NA CASSSGLHSYNEQFF TGCGCCAGCAGCTCGGGACTGCACTCCTACAATGAGCAGTTCTTC
TRBJ1-2 TRBV9 NA NA CASWGVYGYTF TGTGCCAGCTGGGGAGTCTATGGCTACACCTTC
TRBJ1-2 TRBV6-2/TRBV6-3 NA NA CASSYSTAKRWSGYTF TGTGCCAGCAGTTACTCGACGGCCAAGAGGTGGTCTGGCTACACCTTC
TRBJ1-1 TRBV19 NA NA CASTPKTNTEAFF TGTGCCAGTACCCCGAAGACGAACACTGAAGCTTTCTTT
TRBJ2-7 TRBV3-1 NA once CASSQGQGKGEQYF TGTGCCAGCAGCCAAGGTCAGGGAAAGGGAGAGCAGTACTTC
TRBJ1-4 TRBV4-1 NA NA CASSQTGVANEKLFF TGCGCCAGCAGCCAAACGGGGGTAGCTAATGAAAAACTGTTTTTT
TRBJ2-3 TRBV6-1 NA NA CASSTTGGPSTDTQYF TGTGCCAGCAGTACCACCGGGGGCCCTAGCACAGATACGCAGTATTTT
TRBJ1-2 TRBV11-2 NA NA CASSLGGRGYTF TGTGCCAGCAGCTTAGGGGGGCGAGGCTACACCTTC
TRBJ2-3 TRBV19 TRBD2 NA CASSLLAPSTDTQYF TGTGCCAGTAGTCTACTAGCGCCGAGCACAGATACGCAGTATTTT
TRBJ2-2 TRBV7-3 NA NA CASSLNEGGELFF TGTGCCAGCAGCTTAAACGAGGGCGGGGAGCTGTTTTTT
TRBJ2-3 TRBV20-1 NA NA CSARDSWSADTQYF TGCAGTGCTAGAGATTCCTGGAGTGCAGATACGCAGTATTTT
TRBJ2-1 TRBV28 TRBD2 once CASFSGRSREQFF TGTGCCAGCTTTAGCGGGAGGTCGAGGGAGCAGTTCTTC
TRBJ1-5 TRBV6-1 TRBD1 NA CASTDRGDQPQHF TGTGCCAGCACGGACAGGGGGGATCAGCCCCAGCATTTT
TRBJ1-1 TRBV7-3 NA NA CASRGGNTEAFF TGTGCCAGCAGGGGCGGGAACACTGAAGCTTTCTTT
TRBJ2-5 TRBV2 NA NA CASNWQETQYF TGTGCCAGCAATTGGCAAGAGACCCAGTACTTC
TRBJ2-7 TRBV2 TRBD1 NA CASSDGDRAYEQYF TGTGCCAGCAGTGATGGGGACAGGGCCTACGAGCAGTACTTC
TRBJ1-1 TRBV7-2 NA once CASSRAGGIAFF TGTGCCAGCAGCCGCGCGGGGGGCATAGCTTTCTTT
TRBJ2-1 TRBV2 TRBD2 NA CASRVLAGNNEQFF TGTGCCAGCAGAGTATTAGCGGGGAACAATGAGCAGTTCTTC
TRBJ2-1 TRBV5-1 NA NA CASSSLTLALYNEQFF TGCGCCAGCAGCTCGCTAACCTTAGCACTGTACAATGAGCAGTTCTTC
TRBJ2-4 TRBV6-1 TRBD2 NA CASRVGRGAAKNIQYF TGTGCCAGTAGAGTCGGGAGGGGGGCAGCCAAAAACATTCAGTACTTC
TRBJ2-1 TRBV5-4 TRBD1 once CASSTETGSNYNEQFF TGTGCCAGCAGCACTGAGACAGGGAGCAACTACAATGAGCAGTTCTTC
TRBJ2-1 TRBV2 NA once CASTARQATYNEQFF TGTGCCAGCACTGCCCGACAGGCGACCTACAATGAGCAGTTCTTC
TRBJ1-6 TRBV5-1 TRBD1 NA CASSLIYRGQDNNSPLHF TGCGCCAGCAGCCTTATATATAGGGGACAGGACAATAATTCACCCCTCCACTTT
TRBJ2-1 TRBV7-9 NA NA CASSDRIRGLVNEQFF TGTGCCAGCAGCGACCGAATTAGAGGGCTGGTCAATGAGCAGTTCTTC
TRBJ2-3 TRBV12-3/TRBV12-4 TRBD2 NA CASSQTSGGYDTQYF TGTGCCAGCAGCCAAACTAGCGGGGGGTACGATACGCAGTATTTT
TRBJ1-5 TRBV19 TRBD1 NA CASRSGTGSNNQPQHF TGTGCCAGTAGATCGGGGACAGGGTCGAACAATCAGCCCCAGCATTTT
TRBJ2-5 TRBV2 NA few CASSGIPTQYF TGTGCCAGCAGCGGGATACCCACCCAGTACTTC
TRBJ2-3 TRBV7-3 NA NA CASSLSPLGGQYF TGTGCCAGCAGCTTAAGCCCGCTAGGTGGGCAGTATTTT
TRBJ2-6 TRBV12-3/TRBV12-4 NA NA CASSLARSSGANVLTF TGTGCCAGCAGTTTAGCGCGGTCCTCTGGGGCCAACGTCCTGACTTTC
TRBJ1-4 TRBV20-1 NA NA CSARGLKGHTNEKLFF TGCAGTGCTAGAGGGTTGAAGGGACACACAAATGAAAAACTGTTTTTT
TRBJ2-1 TRBV12-3/TRBV12-4 NA NA CASSLGRATYNEQFF TGTGCCAGCAGTTTGGGCAGGGCAACCTACAATGAGCAGTTCTTC
TRBJ2-1 TRBV4-2 TRBD2 few CASSQGASGDNEQFF TGTGCCAGCAGCCAAGGGGCTAGCGGAGACAATGAGCAGTTCTTC
TRBJ1-1 TRBV6-5 NA NA CASSYRDRGTEAFF TGTGCCAGCAGTTACAGGGACCGGGGCACTGAAGCTTTCTTT
TRBJ2-7 TRBV6-5 TRBD1 NA CASSYSGGHEQYF TGTGCCAGCAGTTACTCAGGGGGCCACGAGCAGTACTTC
TRBJ2-3 TRBV20-1 TRBD2 once CSAKRGNTDTQYF TGCAGTGCTAAGCGGGGGAACACAGATACGCAGTATTTT
TRBJ2-1 TRBV5-1 TRBD2 NA CASSAGTSEEQFF TGCGCCAGCAGCGCCGGGACTAGCGAAGAGCAGTTCTTC
TRBJ1-5 TRBV7-2 NA NA CASSLMSNQPQHF TGTGCCAGCAGCTTGATGAGCAATCAGCCCCAGCATTTT
TRBJ2-7 TRBV6-5 NA NA CASSYRGGRYEQYF TGTGCCAGCAGTTACCGTGGGGGTAGGTACGAGCAGTACTTC
TRBJ2-7 TRBV28 TRBD2 NA CASSSPGTSVPYEQYF TGTGCCAGCAGTTCCCCCGGGACTAGCGTACCCTACGAGCAGTACTTC
TRBJ2-7 TRBV10-3 TRBD1 few CAIKQGQGSYEQYF TGTGCCATCAAGCAGGGACAGGGCTCCTACGAGCAGTACTTC
TRBJ1-4 TRBV11-2 NA NA CASSSLGRSSHPLDEKLFF TGTGCCAGCAGCTCCTTAGGGAGGAGCAGCCACCCCTTGGATGAAAAACTGTTTTTT
TRBJ1-2 TRBV12-3/TRBV12-4 TRBD1 NA CASRTTGGAEGYTF TGTGCCAGCAGAACTACAGGGGGGGCGGAGGGCTACACCTTC
TRBJ1-2 TRBV25-1 NA NA CASSESRGSGYTF TGTGCCAGCAGTGAATCTAGGGGTTCGGGCTACACCTTC
TRBJ1-2 TRBV20-1 NA NA CSAREGGGLYYGYTF TGCAGTGCTAGAGAAGGTGGGGGGCTATACTATGGCTACACCTTC
TRBJ1-2 TRBV19 TRBD1 NA CASSTAGGEFYGYTF TGTGCCAGTAGTACGGCAGGGGGCGAGTTCTACGGCTACACCTTC
TRBJ1-5 TRBV6-1 TRBD1 once CASSDKQGYQPQHF TGTGCCAGCAGTGACAAACAGGGGTATCAGCCCCAGCATTTT
TRBJ2-5 TRBV20-1 NA NA CSARTSAGQETQYF TGCAGTGCACGGACGTCGGCGGGGCAAGAGACCCAGTACTTC
TRBJ2-7 TRBV13 TRBD1 NA CASSSPSQGDEQYF TGTGCCAGCAGCTCACCCTCGCAGGGGGACGAGCAGTACTTC
TRBJ2-6 TRBV28 NA NA CASCGVIANSGANVLTF TGTGCCAGCTGCGGCGTGATAGCAAACTCTGGGGCCAACGTCCTGACTTTC
TRBJ2-1 TRBV3-1 TRBD2 NA CASSPITTSGRDQDNEQFF TGTGCCAGCAGCCCAATTACCACTAGCGGGAGGGACCAAGACAATGAGCAGTTCTTC
TRBJ2-2 TRBV7-9 TRBD2 NA CASSAGTTNTGELFF TGTGCCAGCAGCGCCGGGACTACCAACACCGGGGAGCTGTTTTTT
TRBJ2-5 TRBV28 NA NA CASSKTGQQETQYF TGTGCCAGCAGCAAGACAGGACAGCAAGAGACCCAGTACTTC